Listed here is a single TCR beta chain. The CDR3 runs to 17 residues. Germline CDR1 LGHNA, CDR2 YSLEER. The libraries of TRB cDNA were constructed through 5' RACE using UMI labels. TCRdb re-called the 5' RACE reads; every CDR3 protein appears as one record, without DNA. The table gives over 100,000 distinct CDR3 sequences; the top ten clones make up 0.29% of it. The data originate from a study of CXCR3-negative and CXCR3-positive naive CD8 T cells. Sequenced sample: naive CXCR3- CD8+ T cells from blood. Specified subset: CD45RO-CCR7+CD27+CD95- naive CD8+ T cells lacking CXCR3 (TNR3-). The clonotype was recovered from a human donor in good health. Some clones in this sample may be carry-over from other donors' samples. The chain recombines TRBV4-3 with TRBJ2-7; TCRdb gives TRBD2 as the D gene, but with no DNA this cannot be confirmed. The CDR3 sequence is CASSQDFGTSATYEQYF.